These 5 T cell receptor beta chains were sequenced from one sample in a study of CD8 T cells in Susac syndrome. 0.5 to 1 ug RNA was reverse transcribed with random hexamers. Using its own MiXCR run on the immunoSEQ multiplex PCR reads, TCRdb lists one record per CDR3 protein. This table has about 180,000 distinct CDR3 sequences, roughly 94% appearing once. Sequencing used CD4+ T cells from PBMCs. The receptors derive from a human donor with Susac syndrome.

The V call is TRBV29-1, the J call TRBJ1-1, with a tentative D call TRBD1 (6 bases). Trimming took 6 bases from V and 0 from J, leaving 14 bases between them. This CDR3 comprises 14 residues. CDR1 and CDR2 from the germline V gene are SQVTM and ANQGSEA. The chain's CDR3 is CSVRTASMNTEAFF. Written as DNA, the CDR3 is TGCAGCGTGAGGACAGCTTCTATGAACACTGAAGCTTTCTTT.

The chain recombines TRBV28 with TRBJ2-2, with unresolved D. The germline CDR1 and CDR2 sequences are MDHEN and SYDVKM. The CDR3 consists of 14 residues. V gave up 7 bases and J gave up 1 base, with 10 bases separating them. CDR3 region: CASTQLENTGELFF. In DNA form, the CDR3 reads TGTGCCAGCACCCAGCTGGAGAACACCGGGGAGCTGTTTTTT. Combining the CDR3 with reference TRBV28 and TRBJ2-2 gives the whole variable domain DVKVTQSSRYLVKRTGEKVFLECVQDMDHENMFWYRQDPGLGLRLIYFSYDVKMKEKGDIPEGYSVSREKKERFSLILESASTNQTSMYLCASTQLENTGELFFGEGSRLTVL.

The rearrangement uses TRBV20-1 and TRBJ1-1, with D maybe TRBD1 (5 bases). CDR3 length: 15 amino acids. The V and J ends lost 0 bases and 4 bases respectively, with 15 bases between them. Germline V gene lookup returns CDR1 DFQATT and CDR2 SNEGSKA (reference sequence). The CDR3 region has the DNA TGCAGTGCTAGAGACACGGGACCATGGGGCACTGAAGCTTTCTTT. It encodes CSARDTGPWGTEAFF.

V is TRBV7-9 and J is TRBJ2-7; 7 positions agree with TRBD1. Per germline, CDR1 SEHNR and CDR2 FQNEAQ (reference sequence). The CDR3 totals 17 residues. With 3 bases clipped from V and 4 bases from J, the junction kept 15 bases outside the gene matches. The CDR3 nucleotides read TGTGCCAGCAGCTTGACAGAGACAGGGAGATTTCCATACGAGCAGTACTTC. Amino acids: CASSLTETGRFPYEQYF.

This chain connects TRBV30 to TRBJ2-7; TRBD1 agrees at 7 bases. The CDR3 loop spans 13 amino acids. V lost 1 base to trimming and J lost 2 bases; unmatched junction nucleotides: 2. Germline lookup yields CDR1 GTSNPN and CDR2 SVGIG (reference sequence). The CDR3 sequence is CAWSEDRPYEQYF. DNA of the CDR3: TGTGCCTGGAGTGAGGACAGGCCCTACGAGCAGTACTTC.